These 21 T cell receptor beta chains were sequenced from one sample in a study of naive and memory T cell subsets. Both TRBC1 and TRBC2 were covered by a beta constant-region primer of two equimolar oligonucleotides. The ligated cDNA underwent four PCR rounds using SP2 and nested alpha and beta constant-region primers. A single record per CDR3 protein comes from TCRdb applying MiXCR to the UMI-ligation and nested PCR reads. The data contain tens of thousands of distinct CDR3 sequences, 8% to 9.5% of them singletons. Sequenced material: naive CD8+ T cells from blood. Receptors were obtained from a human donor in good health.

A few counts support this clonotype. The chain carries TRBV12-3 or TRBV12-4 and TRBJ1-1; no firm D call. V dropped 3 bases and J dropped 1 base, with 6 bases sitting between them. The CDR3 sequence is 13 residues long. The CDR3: CASSLSRNTEAFF. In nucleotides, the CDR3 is TGTGCCAGCAGTTTGTCCAGGAACACTGAAGCTTTCTTT.

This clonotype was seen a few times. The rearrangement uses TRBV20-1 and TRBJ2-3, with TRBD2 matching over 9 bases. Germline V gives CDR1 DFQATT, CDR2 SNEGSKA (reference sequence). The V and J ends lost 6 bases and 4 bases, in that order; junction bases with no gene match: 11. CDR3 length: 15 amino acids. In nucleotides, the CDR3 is TGCAGTGCGCCGCATCTAGCGGGGCTATCAGATACGCAGTATTTT. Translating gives CSAPHLAGLSDTQYF.

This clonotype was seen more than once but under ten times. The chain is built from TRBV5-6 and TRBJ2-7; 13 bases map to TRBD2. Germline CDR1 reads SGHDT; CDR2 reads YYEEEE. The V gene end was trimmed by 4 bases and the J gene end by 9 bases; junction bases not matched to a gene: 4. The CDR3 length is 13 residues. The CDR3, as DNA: TGTGCCAGCAGCGCCGGACTAGCGGGAGTGCAGTACTTC. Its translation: CASSAGLAGVQYF.

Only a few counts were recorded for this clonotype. The DNA for the CDR3 is TGTGCCACCAGCAGAGATCGGGACAGGAACACTGAAGCTTTCTTT. It specifies CATSRDRDRNTEAFF. J is TRBJ1-1 and V is TRBV15, with 7 bases matching TRBD1. J lost 1 base, V lost 0 bases, and 2 bases had no gene match. This CDR3 region has 15 residues. CDR1 is LNHNV and CDR2 is YYDKDF in the germline V gene (reference sequence).

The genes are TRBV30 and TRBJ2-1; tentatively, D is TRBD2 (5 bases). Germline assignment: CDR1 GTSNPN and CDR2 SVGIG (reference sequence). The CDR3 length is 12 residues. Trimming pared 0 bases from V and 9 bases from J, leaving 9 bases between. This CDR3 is CAWSVQGSEQFF. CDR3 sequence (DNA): TGTGCCTGGAGTGTACAAGGGAGTGAGCAGTTCTTC.

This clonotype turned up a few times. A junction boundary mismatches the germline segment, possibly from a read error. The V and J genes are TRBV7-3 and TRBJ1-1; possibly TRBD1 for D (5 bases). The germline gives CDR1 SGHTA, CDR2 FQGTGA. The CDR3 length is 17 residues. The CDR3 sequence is CASRLTGTLLMNTEAFF. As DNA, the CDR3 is TGTGCCAGCAGGTTAACCGGGACCCTGCTAATGAACACTGAAGCTTTCTTT.

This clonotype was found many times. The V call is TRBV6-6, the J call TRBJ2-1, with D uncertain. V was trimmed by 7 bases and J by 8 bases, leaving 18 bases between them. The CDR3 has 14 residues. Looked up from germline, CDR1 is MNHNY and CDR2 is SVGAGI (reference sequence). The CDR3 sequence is CASTQSKFIDEQFF. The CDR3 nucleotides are TGTGCCAGCACCCAATCAAAGTTCATCGATGAGCAGTTCTTC.

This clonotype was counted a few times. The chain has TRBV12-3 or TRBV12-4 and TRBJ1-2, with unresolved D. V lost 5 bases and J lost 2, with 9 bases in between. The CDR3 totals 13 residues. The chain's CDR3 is CASSPAGNYGYTF. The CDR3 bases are TGTGCCAGCAGTCCCGCGGGGAACTATGGCTACACCTTC.

CDR3 region: CASSPDRFSEAFF. DNA for the CDR3: TGTGCCAGCAGTCCGGACAGATTCTCTGAAGCTTTCTTT. The chain employs TRBV6-5 and TRBJ1-1, with a tentative D call TRBD1 (6 bases). The CDR3 covers 13 residues. The germline CDR1 and CDR2 sequences are MNHEY and SVGAGI. V lost 5 bases to trimming and J lost 6 bases, with 13 bases between them.

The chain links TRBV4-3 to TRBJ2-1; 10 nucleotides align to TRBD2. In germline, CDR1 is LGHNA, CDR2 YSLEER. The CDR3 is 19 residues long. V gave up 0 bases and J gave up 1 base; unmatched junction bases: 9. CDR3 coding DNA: TGCGCCAGCAGCCAAGATGGGCTAGCGGGAGAGGGGTCCTACAATGAGCAGTTCTTC. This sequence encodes CASSQDGLAGEGSYNEQFF.

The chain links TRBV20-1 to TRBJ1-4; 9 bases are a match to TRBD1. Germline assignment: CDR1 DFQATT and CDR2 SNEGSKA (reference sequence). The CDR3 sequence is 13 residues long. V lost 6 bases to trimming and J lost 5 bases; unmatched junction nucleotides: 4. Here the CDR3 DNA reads TGCAGTGCCATCGGACAGGGGAATGAAAAACTGTTTTTT. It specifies CSAIGQGNEKLFF.

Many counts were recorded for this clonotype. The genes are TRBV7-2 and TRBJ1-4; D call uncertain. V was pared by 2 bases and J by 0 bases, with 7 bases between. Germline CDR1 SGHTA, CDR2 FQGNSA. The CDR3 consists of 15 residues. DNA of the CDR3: TGTGCCAGCAGCTTATACGGGGCAACTAATGAAAAACTGTTTTTT. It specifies CASSLYGATNEKLFF.

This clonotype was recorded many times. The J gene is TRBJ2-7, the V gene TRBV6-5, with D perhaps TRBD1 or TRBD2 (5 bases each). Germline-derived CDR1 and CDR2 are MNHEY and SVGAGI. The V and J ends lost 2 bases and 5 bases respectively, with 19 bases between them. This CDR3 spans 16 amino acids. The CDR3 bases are TGTGCCAGCAGTTACCGCCCCGGGACCGCGTTCGACGAGCAGTACTTC. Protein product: CASSYRPGTAFDEQYF.

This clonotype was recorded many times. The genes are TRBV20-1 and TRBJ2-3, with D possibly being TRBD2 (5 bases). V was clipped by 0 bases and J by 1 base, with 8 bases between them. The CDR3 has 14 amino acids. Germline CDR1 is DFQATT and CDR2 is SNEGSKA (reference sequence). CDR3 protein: CSARDPAGTDTQYF. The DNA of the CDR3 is TGCAGTGCTAGAGATCCAGCGGGCACAGATACGCAGTATTTT.

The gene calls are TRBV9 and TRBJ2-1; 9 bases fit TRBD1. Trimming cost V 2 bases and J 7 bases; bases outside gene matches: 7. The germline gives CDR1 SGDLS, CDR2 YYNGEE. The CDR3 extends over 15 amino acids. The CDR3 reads CASSVTGTGMNEQFF. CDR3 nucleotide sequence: TGTGCCAGCAGCGTTACCGGGACAGGGATGAATGAGCAGTTCTTC.

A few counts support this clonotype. CDR3 sequence reads: CASSPRTLQETQYF. DNA for the CDR3: TGTGCCAGCAGCCCAAGGACCCTACAAGAGACCCAGTACTTC. This chain joins TRBV11-2 and TRBJ2-5, with no clear D. Germline assignment: CDR1 SGHAT and CDR2 FQNNGV. CDR3 length equals 14 residues. V lost 5 bases and J lost 2, with 12 bases in between.

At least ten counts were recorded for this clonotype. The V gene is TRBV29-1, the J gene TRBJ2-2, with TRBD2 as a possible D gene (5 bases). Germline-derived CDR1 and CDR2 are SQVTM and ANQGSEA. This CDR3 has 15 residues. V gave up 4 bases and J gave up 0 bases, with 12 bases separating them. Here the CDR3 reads CSVGSADANTGELFF. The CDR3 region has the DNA TGCAGCGTTGGATCAGCGGATGCGAACACCGGGGAGCTGTTTTTT.

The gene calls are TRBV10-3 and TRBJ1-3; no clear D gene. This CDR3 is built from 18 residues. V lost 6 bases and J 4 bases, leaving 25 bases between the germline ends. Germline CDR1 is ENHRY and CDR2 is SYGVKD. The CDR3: CAIRTSGDRVRFGNTIYF. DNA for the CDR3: TGTGCCATCAGGACTTCCGGAGACCGGGTTCGATTCGGAAACACCATATATTTT.

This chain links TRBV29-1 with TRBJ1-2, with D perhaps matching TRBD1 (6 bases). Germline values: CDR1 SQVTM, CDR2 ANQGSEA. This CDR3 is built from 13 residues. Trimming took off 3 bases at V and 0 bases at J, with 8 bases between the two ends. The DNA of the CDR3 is TGCAGCGTTGAGGACAGAACTAACTATGGCTACACCTTC. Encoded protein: CSVEDRTNYGYTF. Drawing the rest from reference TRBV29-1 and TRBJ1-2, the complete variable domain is SAVISQKPSRDICQRGTSLTIQCQVDSQVTMMFWYRQQPGQSLTLIATANQGSEATYESGFVIDKFPISRPNLTFSTLTVSNMSPEDSSIYLCSVEDRTNYGYTFGSGTRLTVV.

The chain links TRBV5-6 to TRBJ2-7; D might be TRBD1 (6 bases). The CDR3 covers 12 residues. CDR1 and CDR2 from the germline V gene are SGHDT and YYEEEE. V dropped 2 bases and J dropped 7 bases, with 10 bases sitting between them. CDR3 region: CASSFGGWEQYF. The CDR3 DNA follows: TGTGCCAGCAGCTTTGGGGGCTGGGAGCAGTACTTC.

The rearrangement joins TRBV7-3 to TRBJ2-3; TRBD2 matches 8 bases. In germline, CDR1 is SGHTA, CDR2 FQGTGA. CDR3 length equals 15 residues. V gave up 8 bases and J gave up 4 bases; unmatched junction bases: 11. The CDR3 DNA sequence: TGTGCCAGCGGGGGGGGCCGGGAGGGGCCAGATACGCAGTATTTT. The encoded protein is CASGGGREGPDTQYF.